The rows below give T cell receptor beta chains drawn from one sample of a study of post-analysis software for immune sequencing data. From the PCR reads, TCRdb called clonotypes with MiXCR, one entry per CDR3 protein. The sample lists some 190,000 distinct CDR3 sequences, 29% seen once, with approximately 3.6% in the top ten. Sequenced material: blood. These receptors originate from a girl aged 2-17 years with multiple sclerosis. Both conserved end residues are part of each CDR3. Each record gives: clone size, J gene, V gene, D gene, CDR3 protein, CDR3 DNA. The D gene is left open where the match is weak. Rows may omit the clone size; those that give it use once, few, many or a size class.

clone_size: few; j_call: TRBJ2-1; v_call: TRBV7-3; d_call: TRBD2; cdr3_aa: CASSLGGGAPEQFF; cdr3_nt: TGTGCCAGCAGCTTGGGCGGGGGGGCCCCTGAGCAGTTCTTC
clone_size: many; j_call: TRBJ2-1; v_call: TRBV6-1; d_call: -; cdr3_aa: CASLRSSYNEQFF; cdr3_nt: TGCGCCAGCTTGAGGAGCTCCTACAATGAGCAGTTCTTC
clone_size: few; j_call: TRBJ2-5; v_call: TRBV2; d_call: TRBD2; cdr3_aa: CASSYTSGASQETQYF; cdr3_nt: TGTGCCAGCAGCTACACTAGCGGGGCATCCCAAGAGACCCAGTACTTC
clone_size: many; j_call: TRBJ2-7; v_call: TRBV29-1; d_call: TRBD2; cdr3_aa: CSVGRGAYEQYF; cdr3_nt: TGCAGCGTGGGCCGGGGGGCCTACGAGCAGTACTTC
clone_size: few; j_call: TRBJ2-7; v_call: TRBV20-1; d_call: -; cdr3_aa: CSAPRGGHGYEQYF; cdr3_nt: TGCAGTGCTCCCCGCGGAGGACACGGCTACGAGCAGTACTTC
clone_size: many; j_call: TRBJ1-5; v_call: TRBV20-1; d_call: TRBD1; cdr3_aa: CSAPTGSNQPQHF; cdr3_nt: TGCAGTGCTCCGACAGGGAGCAATCAGCCCCAGCATTTT
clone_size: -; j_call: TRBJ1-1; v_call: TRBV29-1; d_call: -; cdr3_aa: CSGHTNRGNEAFF; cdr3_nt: TGCAGCGGACACACTAACCGGGGGAACGAAGCTTTCTTT
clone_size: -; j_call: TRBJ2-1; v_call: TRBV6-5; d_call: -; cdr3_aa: CASSYSSEYNEQFF; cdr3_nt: TGTGCCAGCAGTTACTCATCGGAGTACAATGAGCAGTTCTTC
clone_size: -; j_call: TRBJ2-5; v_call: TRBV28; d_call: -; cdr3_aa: CASSPTGPLGTQYF; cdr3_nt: TGTGCCAGCAGTCCCACCGGGCCCTTGGGGACCCAGTACTTC
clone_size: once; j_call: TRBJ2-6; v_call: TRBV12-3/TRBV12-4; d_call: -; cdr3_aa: CASSQTAGANVLTF; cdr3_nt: TGTGCCAGCAGTCAGACCGCTGGGGCCAACGTCCTGACTTTC
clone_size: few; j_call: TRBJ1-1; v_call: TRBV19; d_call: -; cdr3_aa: CASHYRGGTEAFF; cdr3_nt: TGTGCCAGTCACTATCGGGGGGGCACTGAAGCTTTCTTT
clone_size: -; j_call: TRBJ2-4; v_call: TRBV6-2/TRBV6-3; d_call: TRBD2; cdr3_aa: CASSPMGPAGEQYF; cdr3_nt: TGTGCCAGCAGTCCGATGGGACCCGCGGGGGAGCAGTACTTC
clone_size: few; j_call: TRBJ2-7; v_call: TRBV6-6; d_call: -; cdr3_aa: CASSFPKASLSYEQYF; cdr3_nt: TGTGCCAGCAGTTTCCCTAAAGCGTCCCTCTCCTACGAGCAGTACTTC
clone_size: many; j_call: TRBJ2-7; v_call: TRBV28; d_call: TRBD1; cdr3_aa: CASSLPGTGVSEQYF; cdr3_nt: TGTGCCAGCAGTTTACCCGGGACAGGGGTTTCGGAGCAGTACTTC
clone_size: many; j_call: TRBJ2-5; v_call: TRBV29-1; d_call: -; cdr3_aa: CSVEGPRGWAQYF; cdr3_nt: TGCAGCGTTGAAGGACCTAGAGGGTGGGCCCAGTACTTC
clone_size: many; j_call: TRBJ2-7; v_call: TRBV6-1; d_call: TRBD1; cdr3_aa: CASSKGQDVTYEQYF; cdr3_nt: TGTGCCAGCAGTAAAGGACAGGACGTAACCTACGAGCAGTACTTC
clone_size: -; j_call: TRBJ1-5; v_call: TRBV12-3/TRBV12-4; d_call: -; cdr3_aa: CASSPPGSQVGSNQPQHF; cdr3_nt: TGTGCCAGCAGTCCCCCGGGATCCCAGGTCGGGAGCAATCAGCCCCAGCATTTT
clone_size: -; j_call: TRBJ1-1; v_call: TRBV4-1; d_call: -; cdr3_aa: CASSPLLKPNTEAFF; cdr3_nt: TGCGCCAGCAGCCCCCTCTTGAAGCCGAACACTGAAGCTTTCTTT
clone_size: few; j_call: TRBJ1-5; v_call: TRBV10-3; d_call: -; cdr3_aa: CAIRLDGGLNQPQHF; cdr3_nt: TGTGCCATCAGACTGGACGGGGGGCTCAATCAGCCCCAGCATTTT
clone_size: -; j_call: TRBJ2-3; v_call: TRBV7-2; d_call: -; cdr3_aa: CASSRLPSASTDTQYF; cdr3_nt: TGTGCCAGCAGCCGCCTCCCTAGCGCAAGCACAGATACGCAGTATTTT